Included here is one T cell receptor (beta chain) sequence, with context. Antigen unknown. The data belong to a study of T cells in tuberculosis. At the level of the study: T cells were selected with CD1B tetramers loaded with glucose monomycolate.

Notes on the study in general: GMM-specific TCRs were nearer to active tuberculosis alpha repertoires, suggesting expansion. GEM motif frequencies gave 70% accuracy; the GMM repertoire gave roughly 85%.

Each clinical donor contributed on average approximately 90,000 T cells from unsorted cryopreserved PBMC. This CDR3 spans 13 amino acids. The V end was cut by 6 bases, the J end by 2 bases, with 10 bases between. Germline CDR1 reads MNHNS; CDR2 reads SASEGT. Profiling relied on immunoSEQ multiplex PCR, and the TCRdb table lists in-frame clones only, not all of them. The sample consists of more than 35,000 clones, about 95% of them appearing once. This rearrangement joins TRBV6-1 to TRBJ1-2; TRBD1 is a possible D gene (5 bases). Sequenced: PBMCs. The sequence derives from a donor aged 10-35 years with latent tuberculosis or without tuberculosis infection. The CDR3 sequence is CASRKDNNYGYTF. In DNA form, the CDR3 reads TGTGCCAGCAGGAAGGACAACAACTATGGCTACACCTTC.